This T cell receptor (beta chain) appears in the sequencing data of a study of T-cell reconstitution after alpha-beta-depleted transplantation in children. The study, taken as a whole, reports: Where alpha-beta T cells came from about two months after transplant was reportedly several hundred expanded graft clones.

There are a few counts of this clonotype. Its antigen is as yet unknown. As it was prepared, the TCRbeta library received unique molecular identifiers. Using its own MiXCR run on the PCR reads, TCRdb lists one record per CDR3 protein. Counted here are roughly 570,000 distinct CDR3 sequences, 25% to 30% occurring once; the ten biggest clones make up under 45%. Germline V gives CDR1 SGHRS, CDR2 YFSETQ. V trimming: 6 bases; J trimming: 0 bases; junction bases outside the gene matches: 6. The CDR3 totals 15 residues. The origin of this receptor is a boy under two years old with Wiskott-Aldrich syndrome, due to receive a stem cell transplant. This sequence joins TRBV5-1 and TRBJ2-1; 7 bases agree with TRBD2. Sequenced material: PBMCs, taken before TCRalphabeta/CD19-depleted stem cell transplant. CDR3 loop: CASKAGLSSYNEQFF. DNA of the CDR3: TGCGCCAGCAAAGCGGGACTAAGCTCCTACAATGAGCAGTTCTTC.